This TCR beta chain stems from a study of response to subunit inactivated influenza vaccine. On this clonotype: Antigen: not known.

Findings and limits, study-wide: Researchers suggested that each seasonal influenza vaccination recruits few new T cells.

CDR3 length equals 17 residues. V dropped 0 bases and J dropped 1; count of bases not matched to a gene: 3. Germline V gene sequence: CDR1 SGHRS, CDR2 YFSETQ. TCRdb re-called the RT-PCR reads with MiXCR, one entry per CDR3 protein. The sample shows hundreds of thousands of distinct CDR3 sequences, roughly a fifth of them seen only once. The chain joins TRBV5-1 to TRBJ2-2; 10 positions agree with TRBD2. The receptor was derived from a man between 50 and 69 years old who received an inactivated influenza vaccine. This specimen consisted of PBMCs from blood, obtained approximately 22 months after vaccination. The CDR3 coding sequence is TGCGCCAGCAGCTTGGCATCTAGCGGGGGGAACACCGGGGAGCTGTTTTTT. Its translation is CASSLASSGGNTGELFF.